Shown below are 9 T cell receptor beta chains from a single sample sequenced in a study of blood T cell repertoires in COVID-19. Repertoires were generated with immunoSEQ multiplex PCR, while TCRdb's copy carries only in-frame clones and drops some. The table records 320,000 or so clones, more than 75% of them present only once. Input material: PBMCs or T cells enriched from blood (not recorded which). All receptors come from a woman in her twenties or thirties who had recovered from COVID-19.

The rearrangement joins TRBV7-2 to TRBJ1-2; D gene ambiguous. Germline V lookup: CDR1 SGHTA, CDR2 FQGNSA. This CDR3 is 17 amino acids long. The V end lost 1 base, the J end lost 3 bases, and 18 bases lay between the germline ends. The CDR3 loop reads CASSLDFWAGNYYGYTF. CDR3 nucleotide sequence: TGTGCCAGCAGCTTAGACTTTTGGGCAGGCAACTACTATGGCTACACCTTC.

This clone was observed a handful of times. The chain has TRBV3-1 (or the pseudogene TRBV3-2) and TRBJ2-7; D possibly corresponds to TRBD2 (5 bases). Trimming stripped 3 bases from V and 5 bases from J, with 26 bases between. The germline CDR1 and CDR2 sequences are LGHDT and YNNKEL (reference sequence). The CDR3 extends over 18 amino acids. CDR3 protein: CASSQDFRRTSKADEQYF. Here the CDR3 DNA reads TGTGCCAGCAGCCAGGACTTCCGGCGGACGAGCAAGGCGGACGAGCAGTACTTC.

CDR3 residues: CAWSSHGGLEAFF. In DNA form, the CDR3 reads TGTGCCTGGAGTTCACATGGGGGACTGGAAGCTTTCTTT. V gene TRBV30 combines with J gene TRBJ1-1, with TRBD1 as a possible D gene (5 bases). CDR1 and CDR2 from the germline V gene are GTSNPN and SVGIG (reference sequence). The CDR3 is 13 residues long. V was shortened by 2 bases and J by 8 bases, with 15 bases between the two germline ends. Complete variable domain (other parts from reference TRBV30 and TRBJ1-1): SQTIHQWPATLVQPVGSPLSLECTVEGTSNPNLYWYRQAAGRGLQLLFYSVGIGQISSEVPQNLSASRPQDRQFILSSKKLLLSDSGFYLCAWSSHGGLEAFFGQGTRLTVV.

The V gene is TRBV2, the J gene TRBJ1-2; tentatively, D is TRBD1 (6 bases). V shed 3 bases and J shed 4 bases, with 12 bases lying between them. CDR3 length: 14 residues. Germline CDR1 SNHLY, CDR2 FYNNEI. The CDR3 spells CASSEGRGGYGYTF. CDR3 coding DNA: TGTGCCAGCAGTGAGGGCAGGGGCGGCTATGGCTACACCTTC.

The gene calls are TRBV19 and TRBJ2-7; tentative D call: TRBD2 (6 bases). The germline V gene has CDR1 LNHDA and CDR2 SQIVND (reference sequence). V lost 2 bases to trimming and J lost 6 bases, with 23 bases between them. CDR3 length: 17 amino acids. The CDR3 sequence: CASSIRGRDSSAREQYF. CDR3 nucleotide sequence: TGTGCCAGTAGTATACGGGGTCGGGACTCGTCTGCTCGCGAGCAGTACTTC.

The CDR3 sequence: CASSLGGQGRGYTF. CDR3 nucleotide sequence: TGTGCCAGCAGTTTGGGGGGACAGGGGAGAGGCTACACCTTC. J is TRBJ1-2 and V is TRBV28; 10 bases align to TRBD1. Germline values: CDR1 MDHEN, CDR2 SYDVKM. This CDR3 has 14 amino acids. The V segment lost 3 bases and the J segment 8 bases; nucleotides outside the gene matches: 6.

The chain carries TRBV18 and TRBJ2-1; 7 nucleotides line up with TRBD1. Germline V lookup: CDR1 KGHSH, CDR2 LQKENI. CDR3 length: 17 amino acids. Trimming at V came to 8 bases and at J to 4 bases, leaving 17 bases not matched to a gene. CDR3 coding DNA: TGTGCCAGCCTCACGTACAGGGGCCCTAATGGATACAATGAGCAGTTCTTC. Translation gives CASLTYRGPNGYNEQFF.

The J gene is TRBJ1-1, the V gene TRBV5-1; D may be TRBD1 (5 bases). The CDR3 extends over 14 amino acids. The ends were cut back, 4 bases at V and 0 bases at J, with 10 bases in the middle. CDR1 SGHRS and CDR2 YFSETQ come from the germline V gene. CDR3 loop: CASSETVMNTEAFF. In DNA, the CDR3 is TGCGCCAGCAGCGAGACAGTCATGAACACTGAAGCTTTCTTT.

V and J are TRBV5-6 and TRBJ2-7, with 12 positions matching TRBD2. Germline CDR1 is SGHDT and CDR2 is YYEEEE. Trimming took 0 bases from V and 5 from J; bases not matched to a gene: 9. The CDR3 is 17 residues long. The CDR3: CASSLGWLAGGPHEQYF. As DNA, the CDR3 is TGTGCCAGCAGCTTGGGTTGGCTAGCGGGGGGGCCCCACGAGCAGTACTTC.